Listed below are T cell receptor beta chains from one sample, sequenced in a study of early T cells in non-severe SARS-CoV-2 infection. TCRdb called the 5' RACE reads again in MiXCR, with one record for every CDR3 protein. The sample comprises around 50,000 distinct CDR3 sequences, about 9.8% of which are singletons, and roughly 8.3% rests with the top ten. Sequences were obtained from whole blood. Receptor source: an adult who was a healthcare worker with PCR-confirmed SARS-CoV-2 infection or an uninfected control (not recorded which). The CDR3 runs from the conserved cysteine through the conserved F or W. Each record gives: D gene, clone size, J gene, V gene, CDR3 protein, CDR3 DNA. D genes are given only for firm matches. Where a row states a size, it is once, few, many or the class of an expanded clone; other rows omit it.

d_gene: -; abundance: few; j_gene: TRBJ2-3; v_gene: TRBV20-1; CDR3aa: CSARVRGSTDTQYF; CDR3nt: TGCAGTGCTAGGGTCAGAGGGAGCACAGATACGCAGTATTTT
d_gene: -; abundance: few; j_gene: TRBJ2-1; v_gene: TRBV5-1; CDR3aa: CASSLLSLTSYNEQFF; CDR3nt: TGCGCCAGCAGCTTACTAAGTCTAACATCCTACAATGAGCAGTTCTTC
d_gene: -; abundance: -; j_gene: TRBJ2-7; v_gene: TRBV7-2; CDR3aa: CASSLGVSEGEQYF; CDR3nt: TGTGCCAGCAGCTTAGGCGTTAGCGAGGGGGAACAGTACTTC
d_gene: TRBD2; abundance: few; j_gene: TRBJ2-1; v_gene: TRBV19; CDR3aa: CASPRGVTSGIPQKGNNEQFF; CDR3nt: TGTGCCAGTCCGAGGGGGGTGACTAGCGGAATTCCACAAAAGGGGAACAATGAGCAGTTCTTC
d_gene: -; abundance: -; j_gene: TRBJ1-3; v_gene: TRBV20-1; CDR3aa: CSAKDTRASENTIYF; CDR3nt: TGCAGTGCTAAGGACACAAGAGCGTCTGAAAACACCATATATTTT
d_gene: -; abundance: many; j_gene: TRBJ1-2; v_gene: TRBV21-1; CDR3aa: CASSSGTVYGYTF; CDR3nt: TGTGCCAGCAGCAGCGGGACGGTCTATGGCTACACCTTC
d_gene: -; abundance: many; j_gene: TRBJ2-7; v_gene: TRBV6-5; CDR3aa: CASSPRAYEQYF; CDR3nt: TGTGCCAGCAGTCCCAGGGCCTACGAGCAGTACTTC
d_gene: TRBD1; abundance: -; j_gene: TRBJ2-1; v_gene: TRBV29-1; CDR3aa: CSVDLPGTGVHNEQFF; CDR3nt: TGCAGCGTTGACCTACCCGGGACAGGGGTTCACAATGAGCAGTTCTTC
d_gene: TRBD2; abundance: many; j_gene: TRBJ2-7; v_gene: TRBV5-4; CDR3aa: CASRPAGGTYEQYF; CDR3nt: TGTGCCAGCAGACCTGCGGGAGGGACCTACGAGCAGTACTTC
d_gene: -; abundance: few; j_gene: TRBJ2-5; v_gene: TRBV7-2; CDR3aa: CASSLQASGLAARGQYF; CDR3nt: TGTGCCAGCAGCTTGCAGGCGTCGGGGCTAGCGGCCAGGGGGCAGTACTTC
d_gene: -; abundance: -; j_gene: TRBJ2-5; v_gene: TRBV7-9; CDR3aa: CASSLDRAGGQETQYF; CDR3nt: TGTGCCAGCAGCCTTGACAGGGCTGGGGGGCAAGAGACCCAGTACTTC
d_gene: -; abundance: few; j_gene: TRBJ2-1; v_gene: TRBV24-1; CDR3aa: CATSGRGGYNEQFF; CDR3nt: TGTGCCACCAGTGGTAGAGGGGGATACAATGAGCAGTTCTTC
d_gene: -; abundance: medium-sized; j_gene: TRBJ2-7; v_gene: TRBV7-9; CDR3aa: CASRGSSYEQYF; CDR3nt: TGTGCCAGCAGGGGGAGCTCCTACGAGCAGTACTTC
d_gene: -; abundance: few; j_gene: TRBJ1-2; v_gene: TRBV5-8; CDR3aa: CASSLWVSAGTYGYTF; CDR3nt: TGTGCCAGCAGCTTGTGGGTCTCGGCAGGGACCTATGGCTACACCTTC
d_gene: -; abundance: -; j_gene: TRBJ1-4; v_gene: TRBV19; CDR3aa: CASSIGQGYEKLFF; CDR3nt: TGTGCCAGTAGTATCGGGCAAGGGTATGAAAAACTGTTTTTT
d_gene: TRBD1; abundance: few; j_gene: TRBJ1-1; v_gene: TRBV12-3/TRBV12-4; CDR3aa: CASGEGALNTEAFF; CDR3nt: TGTGCCAGCGGTGAGGGGGCTTTGAACACTGAAGCTTTCTTT
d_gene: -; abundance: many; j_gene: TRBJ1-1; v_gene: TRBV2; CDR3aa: CASSSGKAEAFF; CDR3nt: TGTGCCAGCAGTTCCGGGAAAGCTGAAGCTTTCTTT
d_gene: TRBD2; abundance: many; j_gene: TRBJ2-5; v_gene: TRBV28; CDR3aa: CASSPLRGGGLFETQYF; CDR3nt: TGTGCCAGCAGTCCCCTACGGGGGGGAGGGCTTTTTGAGACCCAGTACTTC